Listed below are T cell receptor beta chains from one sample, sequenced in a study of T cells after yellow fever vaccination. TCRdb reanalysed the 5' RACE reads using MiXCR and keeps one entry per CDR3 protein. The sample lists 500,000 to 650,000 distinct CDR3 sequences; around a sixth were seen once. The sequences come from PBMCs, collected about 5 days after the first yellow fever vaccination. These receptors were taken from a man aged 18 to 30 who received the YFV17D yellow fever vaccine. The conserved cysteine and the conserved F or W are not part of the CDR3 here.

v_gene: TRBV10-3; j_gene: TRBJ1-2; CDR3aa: AISEGILIGYT
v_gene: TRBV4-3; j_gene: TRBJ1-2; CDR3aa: ASSERPGSLYGYT
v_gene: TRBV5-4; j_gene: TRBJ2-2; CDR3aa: ASSEVAGASTGELF
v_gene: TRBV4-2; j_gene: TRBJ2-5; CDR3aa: ASSQTGGYQETQY
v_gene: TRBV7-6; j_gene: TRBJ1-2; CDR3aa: ASSLWGDGYT
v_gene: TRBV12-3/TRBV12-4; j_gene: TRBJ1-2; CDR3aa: ASSTYYGYT
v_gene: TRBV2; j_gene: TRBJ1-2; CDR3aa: ASSVKATNYGYT
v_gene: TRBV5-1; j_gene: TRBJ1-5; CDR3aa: ASSPGGSGSNQPQH
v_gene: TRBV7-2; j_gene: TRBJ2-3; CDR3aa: ASSRGPLTDTQY
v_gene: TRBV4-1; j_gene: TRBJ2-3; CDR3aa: ASSQEGLGPYTDTQY
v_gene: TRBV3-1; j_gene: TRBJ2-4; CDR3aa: ASSNEPSNLAKNIQY
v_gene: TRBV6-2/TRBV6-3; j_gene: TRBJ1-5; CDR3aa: ASSRDRAGNQPQH
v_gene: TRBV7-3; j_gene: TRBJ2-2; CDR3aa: ASSLNVGGGASGELF
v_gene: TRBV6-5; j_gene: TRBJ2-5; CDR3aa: ASSRLAGVATQY
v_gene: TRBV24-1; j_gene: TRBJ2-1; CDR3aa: ATSDRVNNEQF
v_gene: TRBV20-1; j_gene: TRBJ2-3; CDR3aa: SAIAGGGTDTQY
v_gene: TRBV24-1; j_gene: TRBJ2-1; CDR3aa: ATSDGQGLPNEQF
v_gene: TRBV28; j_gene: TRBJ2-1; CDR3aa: ASSYPGGRQRF
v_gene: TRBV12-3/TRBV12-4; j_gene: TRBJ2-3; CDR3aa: ASRSTSGGDTQY
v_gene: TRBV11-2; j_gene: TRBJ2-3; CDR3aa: ASSFGAGGLVDTQY
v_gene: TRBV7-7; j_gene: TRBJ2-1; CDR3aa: ASSLLPAWSNEQF
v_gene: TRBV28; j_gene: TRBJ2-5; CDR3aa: ASSLGGTGPQETQY
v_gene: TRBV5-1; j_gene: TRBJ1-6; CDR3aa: ASSSVVIGTGYSPLH
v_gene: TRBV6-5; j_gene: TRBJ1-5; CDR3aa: ASSSRAVNQPQH
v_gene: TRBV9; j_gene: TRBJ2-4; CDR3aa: ASSVEAGRIDSDIQY
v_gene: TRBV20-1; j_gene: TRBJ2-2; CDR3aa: SASLAGNTGELF
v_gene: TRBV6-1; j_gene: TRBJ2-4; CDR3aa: ASSEALALGAKNIQY
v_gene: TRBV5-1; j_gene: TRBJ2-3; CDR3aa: ASTGLATADTQY
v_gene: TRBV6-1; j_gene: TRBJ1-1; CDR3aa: ASNSHRGNTEAF
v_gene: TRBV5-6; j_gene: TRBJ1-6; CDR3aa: ASSLEPYSPLH
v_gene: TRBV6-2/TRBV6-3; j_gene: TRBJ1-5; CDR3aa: ASSYSGRPQH
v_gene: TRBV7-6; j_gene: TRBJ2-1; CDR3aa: ASSVWASRNEQF
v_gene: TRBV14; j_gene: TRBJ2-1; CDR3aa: ASSHIRTAGNEQF
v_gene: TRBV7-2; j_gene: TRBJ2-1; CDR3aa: ASSFRTGDYNEQF
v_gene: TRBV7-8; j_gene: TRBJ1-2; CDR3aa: ASSLREKGAVYGYT
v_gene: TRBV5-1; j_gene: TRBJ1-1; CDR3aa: ASSFTGGWTEAF
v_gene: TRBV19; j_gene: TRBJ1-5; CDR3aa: ASSYLLTGSNQPQH
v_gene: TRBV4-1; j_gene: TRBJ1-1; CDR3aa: ASSPAQPTEAF
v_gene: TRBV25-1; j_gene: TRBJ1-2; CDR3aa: ASSDNPSNYGYT
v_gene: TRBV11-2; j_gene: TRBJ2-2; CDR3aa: ASSDPRTTGELF
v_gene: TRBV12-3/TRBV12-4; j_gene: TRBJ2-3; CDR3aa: ASSLRSSGDTQY
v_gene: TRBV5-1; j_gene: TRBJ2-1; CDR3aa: ASSLAPPAGSLNEQF
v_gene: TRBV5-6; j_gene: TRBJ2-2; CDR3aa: ASSLTGGGPNTGELF
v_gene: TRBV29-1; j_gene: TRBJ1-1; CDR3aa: SVEVGGRPEAF
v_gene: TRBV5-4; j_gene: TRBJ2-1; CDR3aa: ASSWYRGEQF
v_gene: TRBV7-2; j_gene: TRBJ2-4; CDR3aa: ASSLSLRGSIAKNIQY
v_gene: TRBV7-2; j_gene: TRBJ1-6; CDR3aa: ASSPARGNSSPLH
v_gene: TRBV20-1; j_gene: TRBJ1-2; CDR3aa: SGVLNYGYT
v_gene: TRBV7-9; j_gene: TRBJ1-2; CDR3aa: ASSPLDPGQGLYGYT
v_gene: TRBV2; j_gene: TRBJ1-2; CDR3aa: ASGGNYGYT
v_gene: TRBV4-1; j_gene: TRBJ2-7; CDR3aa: ASSQGLAGGLRQY
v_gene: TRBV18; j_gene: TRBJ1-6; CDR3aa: ASSPRAGENNSPLH
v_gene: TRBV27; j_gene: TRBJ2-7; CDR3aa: ASRREPHSYEQY
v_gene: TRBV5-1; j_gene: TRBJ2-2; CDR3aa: ASGQGNTGELF
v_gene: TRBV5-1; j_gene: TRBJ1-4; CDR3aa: ASSLLGTENEKLF
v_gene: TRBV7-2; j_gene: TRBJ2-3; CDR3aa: ASSKGLRTDTQY
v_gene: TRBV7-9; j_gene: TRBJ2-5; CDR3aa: ASRGALQETQY